The 2 T cell receptor beta chains below come from one sample, sequenced in a study of cytomegalovirus exposure and HLA in healthy donors. Amplification used 60 Vbeta primers and 13 Jbeta primers. Repertoires were generated with immunoSEQ multiplex PCR, while TCRdb's copy carries only in-frame clones and drops some. The table shows 150,000 to 200,000 clones, with approximately 76% occurring only once. The sequencing sample was made of PBMCs. The receptors come from a man in his 60s in good health and CMV-seronegative.

This clone appeared a few times. The chain uses TRBV7-2 and TRBJ2-3; TRBD1 might be the D (5 bases). V was cut by 5 bases and J by 0 bases, with 15 bases left in between. This CDR3 is 16 amino acids long. Germline loops: CDR1 SGHTA, CDR2 FQGNSA. CDR3 sequence: CASSHSGHPSTDTQYF. CDR3 nucleotide sequence: TGTGCCAGCAGCCACTCCGGACACCCTAGCACAGATACGCAGTATTTT.

In this sample, this clone turned up a few times. In DNA form, the CDR3 reads TGTGCTAGTGGGACTAGCGCGCCCACAGATACGCAGTATTTT. Translating it yields CASGTSAPTDTQYF. V and J are TRBV12-5 and TRBJ2-3; 8 nucleotides agree with TRBD2. The CDR3 is 14 residues long. V lost 6 bases and J lost 2; bases outside the gene matches: 4. In germline, CDR1 is LGHNT, CDR2 FRNRAP.